This T cell receptor (beta chain) was identified in a study of CD8 T cells in ankylosing spondylitis. Study conclusions and caveats: What appeared characteristic of ankylosing spondylitis blood was a TCR beta motif of fewer than ten highly homologous variants. As reported, disease-linked clones showed significant enrichment in matched ankylosing spondylitis synovial fluid.

This CDR3 has 15 residues. Looked up from germline, CDR1 is ENHRY and CDR2 is SYGVKD. Unmatched junction bases numbered 12, after V lost 5 bases and J lost 7 bases. Concerning this clonotype: Its antigen is not known.

Library preparation for TCR beta used quantitative 5'-RACE with molecular barcodes. TCRdb ran MiXCR on the 5' RACE reads and lists one entry per CDR3 protein. Counted here are 150,000 to 200,000 distinct CDR3 sequences, about 20% occurring once; the ten biggest clones make up around 4%. Sequencing was done on a sample of blood, either unsorted or a sorted T cell fraction (not recorded which). The chain links TRBV10-3 to TRBJ2-5; 8 bases line up with TRBD1. The clonotype was recovered from a male donor between 5 and 29 years old with ankylosing spondylitis or in good health (not recorded which). In DNA form, the CDR3 reads TGTGCCATCAGTCCGGGACAGGAAAAGAGATCGACCCAGTACTTC. Translated, it gives CAISPGQEKRSTQYF.